Listed below are T cell receptor beta chains from one sample, sequenced in a study of identical twins. TCRdb processed the 5' RACE reads anew with MiXCR; each CDR3 protein has one entry. Of a few hundred thousand distinct CDR3 sequences in the sample, around 24% were seen once. In addition, the sample was reused for a study of T cells expressing NK-cell markers.

Source material: CD4+ T cells sorted from blood. The receptors were gathered from a woman younger than 30 in good health. Each CDR3 is given with its conserved first and last residue. The order of the fields is D gene, clone size, J gene, CDR3 length, V gene, CDR3 protein, CDR3 DNA. A D gene is named only where the DNA matches it firmly. Size tells how often a clone was seen (once, few, many) or the class of an expanded clone, and some rows leave it out.

-,-,TRBJ2-7,14,TRBV27,CASSSQTGTYEQYF,TGTGCCAGCAGTTCCCAGACAGGAACCTACGAGCAGTACTTC
TRBD1,-,TRBJ2-2,17,TRBV7-9,CASSLPTGTRRTGELFF,TGTGCCAGCAGCTTACCGACAGGGACGCGGCGGACCGGGGAGCTGTTTTTT
-,-,TRBJ2-1,19,TRBV11-2,CASSLVTPRPPLEGGEQFF,TGTGCCAGCAGCTTAGTAACGCCCCGACCGCCGCTGGAGGGTGGTGAGCAGTTCTTC
-,few,TRBJ2-1,16,TRBV6-2/TRBV6-3,CASSYSGLTGVNEQFF,TGTGCCAGCAGTTACTCTGGGCTAACTGGGGTCAATGAGCAGTTCTTC
-,-,TRBJ2-2,16,TRBV6-2/TRBV6-3,CASSYSGRAYTGELFF,TGTGCCAGCAGTTACTCGGGCAGGGCCTACACCGGGGAGCTGTTTTTT
-,few,TRBJ2-3,15,TRBV10-3,CAISEGRPFTDTQYF,TGTGCCATCAGTGAAGGGAGACCTTTCACAGATACGCAGTATTTT
-,few,TRBJ2-1,18,TRBV21-1,CASSKGYDRLSSYNEQFF,TGTGCCAGCAGCAAAGGTTACGACAGGCTGTCGTCCTACAATGAGCAGTTCTTC
TRBD2,-,TRBJ2-1,16,TRBV12-3/TRBV12-4,CASTVSWASGANEQFF,TGTGCCAGCACCGTCAGCTGGGCTAGCGGGGCCAATGAGCAGTTCTTC
TRBD2,-,TRBJ2-3,16,TRBV18,CASSPPSGGITDTQYF,TGTGCCAGCTCACCACCGAGCGGGGGGATCACAGATACGCAGTATTTT
-,-,TRBJ1-5,14,TRBV6-5,CASSLHRDHQPQHF,TGTGCCAGCAGTTTACACAGGGATCATCAGCCCCAGCATTTT
-,once,TRBJ2-2,15,TRBV7-2,CASSPGTFHTGELFF,TGTGCCAGCAGCCCAGGGACTTTTCACACCGGGGAGCTGTTTTTT
TRBD1,-,TRBJ1-5,15,TRBV12-3/TRBV12-4,CASSVRTGTVKPQHF,TGTGCCAGCAGTGTCCGGACAGGAACTGTGAAGCCCCAGCATTTT
TRBD2,few,TRBJ2-1,18,TRBV5-1,CASRDARLGLPSGDEQFF,TGCGCCAGCAGGGATGCGCGATTGGGACTACCCTCTGGGGATGAGCAGTTCTTC
-,-,TRBJ2-7,14,TRBV7-2,CASSLMAVLYEQYF,TGTGCCAGCAGCTTAATGGCGGTATTATACGAGCAGTACTTC
-,few,TRBJ2-3,14,TRBV9,CASSVVSGTDTQYF,TGTGCCAGCAGCGTAGTATCGGGCACAGATACGCAGTATTTT
-,-,TRBJ2-3,15,TRBV10-3,CAISSARPSTDTQYF,TGTGCCATCTCCTCGGCGAGACCTAGCACAGATACGCAGTATTTT
-,-,TRBJ2-2,14,TRBV5-1,CASSLAASTGELFF,TGCGCCAGCAGCTTGGCAGCCAGTACCGGGGAGCTGTTTTTT
-,-,TRBJ2-1,17,TRBV11-3,CASSLAYGRRKYNEQFF,TGTGCCAGCAGCTTAGCCTATGGAAGGCGAAAGTACAATGAGCAGTTCTTC
-,few,TRBJ2-1,12,TRBV4-2,CASSQEAGEQFF,TGTGCCAGCAGCCAAGAGGCAGGAGAGCAGTTCTTC
TRBD1,many,TRBJ1-2,14,TRBV7-9,CASSPPGGNYGYTF,TGTGCCAGCAGCCCACCAGGGGGTAACTATGGCTACACCTTC
-,few,TRBJ2-1,15,TRBV12-3/TRBV12-4,CASSPLRDPHNEQFF,TGTGCCAGCAGTCCCCTCCGGGATCCTCACAATGAGCAGTTCTTC
TRBD2,few,TRBJ2-1,20,TRBV25-1,CASSEYRGLAGGHSYNEQFF,TGTGCCAGCAGTGAATATAGGGGACTAGCGGGAGGACACTCCTACAATGAGCAGTTCTTC
-,-,TRBJ2-3,15,TRBV5-1,CASSLAGLPRDTQYF,TGCGCCAGCAGCTTGGCGGGACTTCCTCGAGATACGCAGTATTTT
-,few,TRBJ2-5,14,TRBV7-9,CASSQSNGRETQYF,TGTGCCAGCAGCCAAAGTAATGGGAGAGAGACCCAGTACTTC
TRBD1,few,TRBJ2-7,14,TRBV5-1,CASSRDRGRDEQYF,TGCGCCAGCAGCAGGGACAGGGGGCGCGACGAGCAGTACTTC
-,-,TRBJ2-2,17,TRBV9,CASSAYRTPALAGELFF,TGTGCCAGCAGCGCCTACCGGACACCAGCTTTGGCCGGGGAGCTGTTTTTT
TRBD1,many,TRBJ2-7,15,TRBV12-3/TRBV12-4,CASSLDRVLSYEQYF,TGTGCCAGCAGCTTGGACAGGGTCCTCTCCTACGAGCAGTACTTC
-,-,TRBJ2-1,15,TRBV5-1,CASSLGLGDYNEQFF,TGCGCCAGCAGCTTGGGGTTGGGGGACTACAATGAGCAGTTCTTC
TRBD1,-,TRBJ1-1,15,TRBV20-1,CSARDQGGGNTEAFF,TGCAGTGCTAGAGACCAAGGGGGCGGGAACACTGAAGCTTTCTTT
-,-,TRBJ2-3,16,TRBV3-1,CASSQVYAGSTDTQYF,TGTGCCAGCAGCCAAGTCTACGCGGGATCCACAGATACGCAGTATTTT
-,-,TRBJ2-7,14,TRBV9,CASSVADTAYEQYF,TGTGCCAGCAGCGTAGCGGACACCGCCTACGAGCAGTACTTC
-,-,TRBJ2-1,16,TRBV25-1,CASSSDYGGPYNEQFF,TGTGCCAGCAGTTCCGACTACGGGGGGCCCTACAATGAGCAGTTCTTC
-,-,TRBJ2-7,11,TRBV6-1,CASSVPGEQYF,TGTGCCAGCAGTGTACCGGGTGAGCAGTACTTC
-,few,TRBJ2-3,15,TRBV3-1,CASSQLVRRTDTQYF,TGTGCCAGCAGCCAACTAGTCCGAAGGACAGATACGCAGTATTTT
-,-,TRBJ2-3,12,TRBV2,CASRERPDTQYF,TGTGCCAGCAGAGAGCGGCCAGATACGCAGTATTTT
-,-,TRBJ1-5,15,TRBV5-5,CASSFDGTRDQPQHF,TGTGCCAGCAGCTTCGATGGGACGAGGGATCAGCCCCAGCATTTT
-,-,TRBJ1-1,15,TRBV7-3,CASSSLSSGEANAFF,TGTGCCAGCAGCTCGTTATCCTCGGGGGAGGCTAATGCTTTCTTT
-,few,TRBJ2-7,15,TRBV6-5,CASSSHQGSPYEQYF,TGTGCCAGCAGTTCCCACCAGGGAAGCCCCTACGAGCAGTACTTC
TRBD2,few,TRBJ2-1,15,TRBV20-1,CSARPWTSGNNEQFF,TGCAGTGCTCGACCTTGGACTAGCGGTAACAATGAGCAGTTCTTC
-,-,TRBJ1-1,12,TRBV5-1,CASSESGTEAFF,TGCGCCAGCAGTGAATCGGGGACTGAAGCTTTCTTT
-,few,TRBJ1-1,12,TRBV5-1,CASSLPESEAFF,TGCGCCAGCAGCTTGCCCGAGTCTGAAGCTTTCTTT
TRBD1,-,TRBJ2-7,16,TRBV6-2/TRBV6-3,CASSYFPGQGTYEQYF,TGTGCCAGCAGTTACTTTCCGGGACAGGGGACCTACGAGCAGTACTTC
-,-,TRBJ2-5,12,TRBV5-1,CASSLVKETQYF,TGCGCCAGCAGCTTGGTCAAAGAGACCCAGTACTTC
-,few,TRBJ1-1,14,TRBV7-2,CASRRPGVRTEAFF,TGTGCCAGCAGACGACCAGGGGTCCGGACTGAAGCTTTCTTT
-,few,TRBJ1-1,13,TRBV7-2,CASSEGRTLEAFF,TGTGCCAGCAGCGAGGGACGAACCTTAGAAGCTTTCTTT
-,few,TRBJ1-2,12,TRBV29-1,CSVVLLNYGYTF,TGCAGCGTTGTTCTCCTTAACTATGGCTACACCTTC
-,-,TRBJ2-2,14,TRBV5-8,CASSFRDPTGELFF,TGTGCCAGCAGCTTTAGGGACCCCACCGGGGAGCTGTTTTTT
-,few,TRBJ2-1,15,TRBV20-1,CSAALWGAIYNEQFF,TGCAGTGCTGCTCTGTGGGGGGCAATCTACAATGAGCAGTTCTTC